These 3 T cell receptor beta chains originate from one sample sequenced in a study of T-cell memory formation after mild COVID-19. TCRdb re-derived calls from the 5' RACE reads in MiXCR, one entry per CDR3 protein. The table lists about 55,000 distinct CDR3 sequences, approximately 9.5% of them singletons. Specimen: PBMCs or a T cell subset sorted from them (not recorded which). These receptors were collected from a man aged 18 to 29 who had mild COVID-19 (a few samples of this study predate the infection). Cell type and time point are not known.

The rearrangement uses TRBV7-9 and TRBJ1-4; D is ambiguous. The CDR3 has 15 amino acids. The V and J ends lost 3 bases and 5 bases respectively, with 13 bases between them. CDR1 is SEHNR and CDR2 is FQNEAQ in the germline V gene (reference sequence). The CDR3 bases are TGTGCCAGCAGCTTGGTAGGAGAGTCAAATGAAAAACTGTTTTTT. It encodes CASSLVGESNEKLFF.

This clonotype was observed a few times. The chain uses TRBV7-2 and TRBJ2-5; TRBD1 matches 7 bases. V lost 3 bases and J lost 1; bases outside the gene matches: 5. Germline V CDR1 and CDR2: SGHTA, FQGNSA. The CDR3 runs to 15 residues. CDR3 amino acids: CASSFPTGRQETQYF. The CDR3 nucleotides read TGTGCCAGCAGCTTCCCGACAGGGCGCCAAGAGACCCAGTACTTC.

CDR3: CASSEGTPGEQYF. CDR3 in DNA: TGCGCCAGCAGCGAGGGGACCCCAGGCGAGCAGTACTTC. J is TRBJ2-7 and V is TRBV5-1; D could derive from TRBD1 or TRBD2 (5 bases each). The CDR3 is 13 amino acids. Germline CDR1 and CDR2: SGHRS and YFSETQ. The V and J ends lost 4 bases and 6 bases respectively, with 14 bases between them.